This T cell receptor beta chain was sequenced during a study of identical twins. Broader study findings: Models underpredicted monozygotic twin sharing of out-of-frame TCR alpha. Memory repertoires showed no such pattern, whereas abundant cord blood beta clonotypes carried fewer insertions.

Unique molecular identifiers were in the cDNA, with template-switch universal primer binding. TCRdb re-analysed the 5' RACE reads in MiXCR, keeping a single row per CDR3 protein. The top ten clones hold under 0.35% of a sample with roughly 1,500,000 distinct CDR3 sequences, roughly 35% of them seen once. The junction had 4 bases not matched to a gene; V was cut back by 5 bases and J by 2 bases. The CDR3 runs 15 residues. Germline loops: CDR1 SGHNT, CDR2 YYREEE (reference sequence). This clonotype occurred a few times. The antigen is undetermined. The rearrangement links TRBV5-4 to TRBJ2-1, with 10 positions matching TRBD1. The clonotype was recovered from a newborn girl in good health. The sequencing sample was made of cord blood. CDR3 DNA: TGTGCCAGCAGGAGGGACAGGGGTACCTACAATGAGCAGTTCTTC. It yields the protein CASRRDRGTYNEQFF.